This TCR beta chain appears in the sequencing data of a study of blood T cell repertoires in COVID-19. Across the whole study: In each case, the material was cDNA or gDNA derived from T cells, B-cell-depleted T cells, or PBMCs.

The ends lost 1 base at V and 0 bases at J; junction bases unmatched: 12. Looked up from germline, CDR1 is LGHNA and CDR2 is YSLEER. The CDR3 has 20 residues. Authors' analysis steps: By means of reference gene primer amplification, nucleated cell counts were estimated. Profiling relied on immunoSEQ multiplex PCR, and the TCRdb table lists in-frame clones only, not all of them. V, J and clone size were drawn from that table, and D and trimming were deduced from the DNA. The sample yields around 170,000 clones, more than 75% seen once. Participants, 18 to 89 years old, spanned 24 US areas. In the 2 weeks before study entry, exposed participants met a COVID-19 case, which was PCR-confirmed or clinician-diagnosed.

The receptor was derived from a man aged 55 to 70 who had been exposed to COVID-19. The source material was PBMCs or T cells enriched from blood (not recorded which). The J gene is TRBJ2-7, the V gene TRBV4-3; 13 nucleotides line up with TRBD2. The CDR3 region is CASSQVSGLAGAGFSYEQYF. As DNA, the CDR3 is TGCGCCAGCAGCCAAGTAAGCGGACTAGCGGGAGCCGGATTCTCCTACGAGCAGTACTTC.